This T cell receptor beta chain was recorded in a study of blood T cell repertoires in COVID-19. Study background: Researchers got acute and convalescent COVID-19 samples from the United States, Italy and Spain. In each case, the material was cDNA or gDNA derived from T cells, B-cell-depleted T cells, or PBMCs.

During active infection, Seattle patients enrolled and were then monitored through disease. This CDR3 has 12 residues. Trimming took 0 bases from V and 7 from J, leaving 3 bases between them. Germline CDR1 is MGHRA and CDR2 is YSYEKL. This clone was recorded only once. Repertoires were generated with immunoSEQ multiplex PCR, while TCRdb's copy carries only in-frame clones and drops some. The repertoire consists of around 300,000 clones, with around 88% occurring once and the leading ten covering approximately 1.8%. The clonotype comes from a young woman with COVID-19, enrolled during active disease. The chain recombines TRBV4-1 with TRBJ1-4, with no clear D. Material for sequencing was peripheral blood. The CDR3 nucleotides are TGCGCCAGCAGCCAAGACATTGAAAAACTGTTTTTT. Amino acids: CASSQDIEKLFF.